Listed below are T cell receptor beta chains from one sample, sequenced in a study of T cells in Graves' hyperthyroidism and ophthalmopathy. In TCRdb, the multiplex PCR reads were re-called with MiXCR into one record per CDR3 protein. The table lists around 300,000 distinct CDR3 sequences, approximately 15% of them singletons. What was sequenced was blood. The receptors derive from a woman between 25 and 40 years old with Graves' hyperthyroidism. The CDR3 runs from the conserved cysteine through the conserved F or W. The D gene is left open where the match is weak. Only some rows state a clone size, as once, few, many or a class for expanded clones.

>TRBJ2-7|TRBV27|14|many|-
TGTGCCAGCAGTCACAACCCCCGGGGGAGCGAGCAGTACTTC
CASSHNPRGSEQYF
>TRBJ1-5|TRBV19|15|-|-
TGTGCCAGTAGTATAGGCGGGGAGTACAATCAGCCCCAGCATTTT
CASSIGGEYNQPQHF
>TRBJ2-1|TRBV6-2/TRBV6-3|15|-|-
TGTGCCAGCAACATACAGCCCACGAGGTACAATGAGCAGTTCTTC
CASNIQPTRYNEQFF
>TRBJ1-1|TRBV12-3/TRBV12-4|17|many|TRBD1
TGTGCCAGCAGTCCGGACAGGCAGGAATCCTCGAACACTGAAGCTTTCTTT
CASSPDRQESSNTEAFF
>TRBJ2-2|TRBV7-8|17|few|-
TGTGCCAGCAGCCCCGTAGACGGGGGTGAATGGACCGGGGAGCTGTTTTTT
CASSPVDGGEWTGELFF
>TRBJ2-1|TRBV7-9|16|few|-
TGTGCCAGCAGGGCGCCGGAGTCCTCTGGGGGAAATGAGCAGTTCTTC
CASRAPESSGGNEQFF
>TRBJ2-7|TRBV5-1|14|many|TRBD1
TGCGCCAGCAGCTTGGAGGGACAGATCTACGAGCAGTACTTC
CASSLEGQIYEQYF
>TRBJ2-1|TRBV20-1|12|-|-
TGCAGTGCTAGGGCGGGCAGGGCGGACCAGTTCTTC
CSARAGRADQFF
>TRBJ2-7|TRBV12-3/TRBV12-4|13|many|-
TGTGCCAGCAGTTTTGGGGACATCTACGAGCAGTACTTC
CASSFGDIYEQYF
>TRBJ2-1|TRBV29-1|14|few|TRBD2
TGCAGCGTTTCAGGACTAGCCTCCTACAATGAGCAGTTCTTC
CSVSGLASYNEQFF
>TRBJ2-1|TRBV4-1|15|many|TRBD2
TGCGCCAGCAGCCAAACTAGCGAGATGAACAATGAGCAGTTCTTC
CASSQTSEMNNEQFF